This is a list of T cell receptor beta chains from one sample in a study of early T cells in non-severe SARS-CoV-2 infection. TCRdb re-called the 5' RACE reads through MiXCR, storing one row per CDR3 protein. The sample contains 30,000 to 35,000 distinct CDR3 sequences, roughly 4.8% of which appear only once. Sample: whole blood. The receptors originated from an adult who was a healthcare worker with PCR-confirmed SARS-CoV-2 infection or an uninfected control (not recorded which). Both conserved end residues are part of each CDR3. A D gene is named only where the DNA matches it firmly. Rows may omit the clone size; those that give it use once, few, many or a size class.

TRBV12-3/TRBV12-4	TRBJ2-7	many	.	TGTGCCAGCAAATTGACCCTTTACGAGCAGTACTTC	CASKLTLYEQYF
TRBV15	TRBJ2-1	many	TRBD1	TGTGCCACGGGTACCGGGACAGGGGACAATGAGCAGTTCTTC	CATGTGTGDNEQFF
TRBV25-1	TRBJ2-3	.	.	TGTGCCAGCAGTGATCCCCCGGGCAGGGGAAAGGCAGATACGCAGTATTTT	CASSDPPGRGKADTQYF
TRBV12-3/TRBV12-4	TRBJ1-5	many	.	TGTGCCAGCAGTTTTGGGGAAAAACAGCCCCAGCATTTT	CASSFGEKQPQHF
TRBV30	TRBJ2-3	many	.	TGTGCCTGGAGTGTACAGGGTACAGATACGCAGTATTTT	CAWSVQGTDTQYF
TRBV2	TRBJ2-5	many	.	TGTGCCAGCAGCCGACAGGCATTCGGGGAGACCCAGTACTTC	CASSRQAFGETQYF
TRBV29-1	TRBJ2-7	many	TRBD1	TGCAGCGTAAGGACAGGGGTAATCGAGCAGTACTTC	CSVRTGVIEQYF
TRBV20-1	TRBJ2-1	many	TRBD2	TGCAGTGCTAGGAGTGGACTAGCGGTGAGTGAGCAGTTCTTC	CSARSGLAVSEQFF
TRBV11-2	TRBJ1-4	many	.	TGTGCCAGCAGCTTGTCGGGCTGGGAAAAACTGTTTTTT	CASSLSGWEKLFF
TRBV7-6	TRBJ2-6	many	.	TGTGCCAGCAGCTCGCAATCTGGGGCCAACGTCCTGACTTTC	CASSSQSGANVLTF
TRBV27	TRBJ2-3	many	.	TGTGCCAGCAGTTTATCAGGTTACCGCACAGATACGCAGTATTTT	CASSLSGYRTDTQYF
TRBV10-2	TRBJ2-7	many	.	TGCGCCAGCAGAAAAGCCCCTAGCGCCGTACCCTACGAGCAGTACTTC	CASRKAPSAVPYEQYF
TRBV18	TRBJ1-1	many	.	TGTGCCAGCTCAGGACCCAGGGGCGTGAACACTGAAGCTTTCTTT	CASSGPRGVNTEAFF
TRBV4-1	TRBJ2-1	many	.	TGCGCCAGCAGCCAAGAAAGGCCCCCCCATGAGCAGTTCTTC	CASSQERPPHEQFF
TRBV6-5	TRBJ1-6	many	TRBD1	TGTGCCAGCGGGGAGATACAGGGGGCGAGTTCACCCCTCCACTTT	CASGEIQGASSPLHF
TRBV7-2	TRBJ2-7	many	TRBD1	TGTGCCAGCAGCTTGGGCCAGGGACAGCTTTCCTACGAGCAGTACTTC	CASSLGQGQLSYEQYF
TRBV7-3	TRBJ2-5	many	.	TGTGCCAGCAGCTTATCGGTTTCGGAGACCCAGTACTTC	CASSLSVSETQYF
TRBV4-2	TRBJ1-1	many	.	TGTGCCAGCAGCCTACGCGTTGGGTATGGTGAAGCTTTCTTT	CASSLRVGYGEAFF
TRBV6-1	TRBJ2-7	many	.	TGTGCCAGCAGTGATTGGGGGAATGGGGAGCAGTACTTC	CASSDWGNGEQYF
TRBV12-5	TRBJ1-5	medium-sized	.	TGTGCTAGTGGTTTGTCCGTGAATCAGCCCCAGCATTTT	CASGLSVNQPQHF
TRBV2	TRBJ2-3	.	.	TGTGCCAGCAGAGCGGGGACACGCGGAGATACGCAGTATTTT	CASRAGTRGDTQYF
TRBV20-1	TRBJ2-6	.	.	TGCAGTGCTAGGGCCAACGTCCTGACTTTC	CSARANVLTF
TRBV3-1	TRBJ2-1	many	.	TGTGCCAGCAGCCTCCTACACAATGAGCAGTTCTTC	CASSLLHNEQFF
TRBV12-3/TRBV12-4	TRBJ1-1	.	.	TGTGCCAGCAGATGGGCTGCCATGAACACTGAAGCTTTCTTT	CASRWAAMNTEAFF
TRBV28	TRBJ1-1	many	TRBD1	TGTGCCAGCAGTCCGACAGGGACAAGGCCTGAAGCTTTCTTT	CASSPTGTRPEAFF
TRBV28	TRBJ2-3	many	.	TGTGCCAGCCAGGAGGGTTGGGACACAGATACGCAGTATTTT	CASQEGWDTDTQYF
TRBV3-1	TRBJ1-6	many	.	.	CASSQNVWERDSPLHF
TRBV11-2	TRBJ2-5	.	.	TGTGCCAGCAGCTTAGATAAAGAAGAGACAGCACACCAAGAGACCCAGTACTTC	CASSLDKEETAHQETQYF